The TCR beta chain under discussion was sequenced for a study of cytomegalovirus exposure and HLA in healthy donors. Overall study context: The study placed 80% to 90% of its roughly 410 genotyped donors in the Caucasian-associated ancestry cluster.

A multiplex PCR was run with 60 Vbeta primers and 13 Jbeta primers. The method was immunoSEQ multiplex PCR; TCRdb's version includes in-frame clones alone and lacks a portion of them. The table shows 180,000 or so clones, with under 90% occurring only once. On this clone: Its cognate antigen is unknown.

Study-level findings and limits: Reports credit the classifier with highly specific, highly sensitive diagnosis of cytomegalovirus status. Roughly uniform depth of sequencing across donors was assumed in presence/absence analyses.

The receptor was isolated from a boy aged 2-9 years in good health and CMV-seronegative. Sequences were obtained from PBMCs.

CDR3: CASSDGLAGTGELFF. The DNA of the CDR3 is TGTGCCAGCAGCGACGGACTAGCGGGGACCGGGGAGCTGTTTTTT. The chain employs TRBV7-3 and TRBJ2-2, with 12 nucleotides matching TRBD2. This CDR3 is built from 15 residues. Germline lookup yields CDR1 SGHTA and CDR2 FQGTGA. With 5 bases clipped from V and 5 bases from J, the junction kept 3 bases outside the gene matches.